This record looks at one T cell receptor beta chain sequence and its context. What it binds is not known. The method was immunoSEQ multiplex PCR; TCRdb's version includes in-frame clones alone and lacks a portion of them. The table has about 90,000 clones, roughly 89% seen once. These data belong to a study of graft-versus-host responses after intestinal transplantation. Overall study: Transplant types were multivisceral, liver-intestinal, or isolated intestinal. Every transplant recipient was induced with anti-thymocyte globulin, then maintained on tacrolimus and steroids for around 3 years.

The CDR3 spans 16 residues. Trimming stripped 2 bases from V and 4 bases from J, with 17 bases between. Study findings and constraints: Peak levels of circulating GvH clones tracked with early post-transplant HvG declines.

Source: unstimulated CD4+ T cells sorted from spleen or lymph node cells, taken before intestinal transplant. This clonotype was obtained from a human donor who received an intestinal transplant. This chain uses TRBV5-3 with TRBJ2-3; D gene unclear. TRBV5-3 is labeled an ORF, and its function is uncertain. The CDR3 sequence is CARSFKLRISADTQYF. The CDR3 bases are TGTGCCAGAAGCTTTAAGCTGCGCATATCGGCAGATACGCAGTATTTT.